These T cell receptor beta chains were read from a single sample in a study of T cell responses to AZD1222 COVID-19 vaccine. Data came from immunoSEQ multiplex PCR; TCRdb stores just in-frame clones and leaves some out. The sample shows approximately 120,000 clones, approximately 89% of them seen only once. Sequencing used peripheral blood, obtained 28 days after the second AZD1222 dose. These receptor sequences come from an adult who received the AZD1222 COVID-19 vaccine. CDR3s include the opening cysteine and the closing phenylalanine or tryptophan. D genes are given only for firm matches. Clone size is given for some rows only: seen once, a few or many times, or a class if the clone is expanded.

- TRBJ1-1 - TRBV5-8 TGTGCCAGCAGCTTGGACGGCGGTGGGGGCACTGAAGCTTTCTTT CASSLDGGGGTEAFF
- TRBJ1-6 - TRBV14 TGTGCCAGCAGCCAAGGTTCCGCCTTTGGGACCCTCCACTTT CASSQGSAFGTLHF
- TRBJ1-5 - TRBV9 TGTGCCACCCTTTGGACAGACAACCGGGCCCAGCATTTT CATLWTDNRAQHF
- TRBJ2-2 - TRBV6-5 TGTGCCAGCAGAGCTGCGAACACCGGGGAGCTGTTTTTT CASRAANTGELFF
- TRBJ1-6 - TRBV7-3 TGTGCCAGCAGCTTAATCGGGCCTAATTCACCCCTCCACTTT CASSLIGPNSPLHF
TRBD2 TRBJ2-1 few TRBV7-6 TGTGCCAGCAGCTTTGAGGCGGGGGGCGACAATGAGCAGTTCTTC CASSFEAGGDNEQFF
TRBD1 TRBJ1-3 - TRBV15 TGTGCCACCAGCCCCGGGACAGCCCGAAACACCATATATTTT CATSPGTARNTIYF
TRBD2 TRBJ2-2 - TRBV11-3 TGTGCCAGCAGCTTAAGCTGGGGGGGTTTCACCGGGGAGCTGTTTTTT CASSLSWGGFTGELFF
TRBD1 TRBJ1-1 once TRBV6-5 TGTGCCAGCAGTTACGCCACAGGGGCTAGTGAAGCTTTCTTT CASSYATGASEAFF
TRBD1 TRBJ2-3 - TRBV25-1 TGTGCCAGCAGTATTACGGGACAGGGAAACACAGATACGCAGTATTTT CASSITGQGNTDTQYF
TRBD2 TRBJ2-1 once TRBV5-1 TGCGCCAGCAGCTTCACTAGCGGGGGACAGTACAATGAGCAGTTCTTC CASSFTSGGQYNEQFF
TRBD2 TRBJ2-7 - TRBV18 TGTGCCAGCTCACTTTCGCAAACGACTAGCGGTTACGAGCAGTACTTC CASSLSQTTSGYEQYF
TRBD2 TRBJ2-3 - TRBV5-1 TGCGCCAGCAGCCCAGGGACTAGCGGGAGCACAGATACGCAGTATTTT CASSPGTSGSTDTQYF
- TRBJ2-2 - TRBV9 TGTGCCAGCAGCGTAGTAGGCAGGGGAGGCACCGGGGAGCTGTTTTTT CASSVVGRGGTGELFF
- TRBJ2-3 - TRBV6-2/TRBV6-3 TGTGCCAGCAGTTACGGAGTTAGCACAGATACGCAGTATTTT CASSYGVSTDTQYF
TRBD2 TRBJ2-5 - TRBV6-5 TGTGCCAGCAGTTACGATTTAGCGGGGGGGCGGGTGACCCAGTACTTC CASSYDLAGGRVTQYF
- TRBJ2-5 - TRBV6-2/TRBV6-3 TGTGCCAGCAGTTACCCCGGAGTTTGGGGACAAGAGACCCAGTACTTC CASSYPGVWGQETQYF
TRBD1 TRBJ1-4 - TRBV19 TGTGCCAGTAGCCGGGACAGGGGATTTGCAACTAATGAAAAACTGTTTTTT CASSRDRGFATNEKLFF
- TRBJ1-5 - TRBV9 TGTGCCAGCAGCCCTAGTGGAGGGACGTACCAGCCCCAGCATTTT CASSPSGGTYQPQHF